Below are 17 T cell receptor beta chains sequenced from a single sample in a study of blood T cell repertoires in COVID-19. Sequencing used immunoSEQ multiplex PCR; TCRdb keeps in-frame clones, though not all of them. The sample shows around 320,000 clones, 70% to 90% of them seen only once. Material for sequencing was peripheral blood. The source of these receptors is a woman younger than 45 who had recovered from COVID-19.

The chain recombines TRBV7-2 with TRBJ2-1, with TRBD2 matching 10 bases. Unmatched junction bases numbered 3, after V lost 4 bases and J lost 6 bases. The CDR3 is made up of 14 amino acids. Germline CDR1 is SGHTA and CDR2 is FQGNSA. CDR3 bases: TGTGCCAGCAGCTCGGGACTAGCGAGCAATGAGCAGTTCTTC. Its translation: CASSSGLASNEQFF.

The chain's CDR3 is CASSLGLGGNEQYF. CDR3 nucleotides: TGTGCCAGCAGCTTGGGACTCGGCGGCAACGAGCAGTACTTC. The rearrangement joins TRBV13 to TRBJ2-7, with D perhaps TRBD2 (6 bases). Per the germline V gene, CDR1 is PRHDT and CDR2 is FYEKMQ (reference sequence). V was clipped by 3 bases and J by 5 bases, with 14 bases between them. This CDR3 contains 14 residues.

The chain combines TRBV30 with TRBJ1-6; D unclear. The CDR3 totals 14 residues. Looked up from germline, CDR1 is GTSNPN and CDR2 is SVGIG (reference sequence). Trimming took 3 bases from V and 7 from J, leaving 13 bases between them. In nucleotides, the CDR3 is TGTGCCTGGAGGCGGGTAATGGGGAATTCACCCCTCCACTTT. Its protein product is CAWRRVMGNSPLHF.

The rearrangement links TRBV7-2 to TRBJ1-5; no clear D gene. V lost 2 bases and J lost 0, with 17 bases in between. The CDR3 is 18 amino acids. Germline CDR1 reads SGHTA; CDR2 reads FQGNSA. The CDR3 coding sequence is TGTGCCAGCAGCTTACAGCCCCTGGCGGAGTATAGCAATCAGCCCCAGCATTTT. Translating it yields CASSLQPLAEYSNQPQHF.

The chain recombines TRBV18 with TRBJ2-5; 10 bases match TRBD1. The V gene's germline CDR1 is KGHSH and CDR2 LQKENI. This CDR3 has 13 amino acids. V shed 6 bases, J shed 7 bases, and the junction held 5 bases outside the gene matches. The CDR3 DNA reads as TGTGCCAGCTCGCCGGACAGGGGGGCGACCCAGTACTTC. Amino acid sequence: CASSPDRGATQYF. The entire variable domain, with the rest obtained from reference TRBV18 and TRBJ2-5, is as follows: NAGVMQNPRHLVRRRGQEARLRCSPMKGHSHVYWYRQLPEEGLKFMVYLQKENIIDESGMPKERFSAEFPKEGPSILRIQQVVRGDSAAYFCASSPDRGATQYFGPGTRLLVL.

The chain employs TRBV4-1 and TRBJ1-1; 8 bases are a match to TRBD1. This CDR3 contains 14 residues. CDR1 and CDR2 from the germline V gene are MGHRA and YSYEKL. Germline trimming cut 0 bases from V and 7 bases from J; bases unmatched to any gene: 4. CDR3 region: CASSQEQGVSEAFF. The CDR3, as DNA: TGCGCCAGCAGCCAAGAACAGGGGGTCAGTGAAGCTTTCTTT.

The rearrangement joins TRBV28 to TRBJ2-2; D perhaps matches TRBD2 (5 bases). The CDR3 sequence is 15 residues long. V shed 3 bases and J shed 1 base, with 9 bases lying between them. CDR1 MDHEN and CDR2 SYDVKM come from the germline V gene. CDR3 bases: TGTGCCAGCAGTTTTAGAGGGAAGAACACCGGGGAGCTGTTTTTT. It specifies CASSFRGKNTGELFF.

This chain uses TRBV2 with TRBJ2-5, with 8 bases identical to TRBD2. From germline, CDR1 is SNHLY and CDR2 FYNNEI. The J segment lost 4 bases and the V segment lost 7 bases, leaving 5 bases of the junction unmatched. The CDR3 length is 13 residues. CDR3 loop: CASIRGGGETQYF. The CDR3 bases are TGTGCCAGCATTCGGGGGGGTGGAGAGACCCAGTACTTC.

V and J are TRBV5-1 and TRBJ2-7, with 8 positions matching TRBD1. This CDR3 region has 14 residues. Germline assignment: CDR1 SGHRS and CDR2 YFSETQ. V was pared by 4 bases and J by 6 bases, with 9 bases of the junction left unmatched. This CDR3 reads CASSPRTGSGEQYF. CDR3 bases: TGCGCCAGCAGCCCGAGGACAGGGTCGGGCGAGCAGTACTTC.

This chain joins TRBV5-4 and TRBJ1-3, with TRBD1 matching over 10 bases. V dropped 0 bases and J dropped 0; count of bases not matched to a gene: 6. In germline, CDR1 is SGHNT, CDR2 YYREEE (reference sequence). There are 18 residues in the CDR3. CDR3 DNA sequence: TGTGCCAGCAGCTTGGCGGGACAGGGGAGCGTCTCTGGAAACACCATATATTTT. This encodes CASSLAGQGSVSGNTIYF.

The chain uses TRBV6-5 and TRBJ1-2; D may be TRBD1 (5 bases). Looked up from germline, CDR1 is MNHEY and CDR2 is SVGAGI. Trimming left V 6 bases short and J 6 bases short, with 14 bases between. The CDR3 has 13 residues. Written as DNA, the CDR3 is TGTGCCAGCAGCCAGACAGAGACGAATGGCTACACCTTC. Amino acid sequence: CASSQTETNGYTF.

V and J are TRBV6-6 and TRBJ2-1; 7 bases align to TRBD1. The CDR3 length is 11 residues. Trimming removed 10 bases from V and 16 bases from J; junction bases left unmatched: 13. Germline loops: CDR1 MNHNY, CDR2 SVGAGI (reference sequence). In DNA form, the CDR3 reads TGTGCCACAGGGACAGCGGCCCATCTATTCTTC. It specifies CATGTAAHLFF.

This chain joins TRBV28 and TRBJ1-6; D gene unclear. V was shortened by 5 bases and J by 6 bases, with 14 bases between the two germline ends. Germline values: CDR1 MDHEN, CDR2 SYDVKM. This CDR3 has 15 residues. CDR3 sequence reads: CASSPHVAGNSPLHF. The CDR3 coding sequence is TGTGCCAGCAGTCCCCACGTGGCAGGTAATTCACCCCTCCACTTT.

DNA of the CDR3: TGCGCCAGCAGCCAACGCGACAGAGACACTGAAGCTTTCTTT. It is translated as CASSQRDRDTEAFF. The genes are TRBV4-3 and TRBJ1-1; possibly TRBD1 for D (5 bases). The CDR3 is 14 residues long. In germline, CDR1 is LGHNA, CDR2 YSLEER. Trimming stripped 2 bases from V and 3 bases from J, with 10 bases between.

The gene calls are TRBV10-3 and TRBJ2-5, with 14 bases fitting TRBD2. With 2 bases clipped from V and 0 bases from J, the junction kept 2 bases outside the gene matches. The germline V gene has CDR1 ENHRY and CDR2 SYGVKD. This CDR3 region has 17 residues. The CDR3 bases are TGTGCCATCAGTGAGAGGACTAGCGGGGGGTACCAAGAGACCCAGTACTTC. It codes for CAISERTSGGYQETQYF.

The rearrangement uses TRBV4-2 and TRBJ1-1, with TRBD1 identical over 8 bases. The germline V gene has CDR1 LGHNA and CDR2 YNFKEQ. This CDR3 has 24 amino acids. V shed 0 bases, J shed 0 bases, and the junction held 27 bases outside the gene matches. CDR3 region: CASSQEVIAGWEVGQGIMNTEAFF. The CDR3 region has the DNA TGTGCCAGCAGCCAAGAGGTTATAGCTGGGTGGGAAGTAGGACAGGGAATAATGAACACTGAAGCTTTCTTT.

The chain has TRBV5-6 and TRBJ1-5; 9 bases are shared with TRBD1. Germline V gene data show CDR1 as SGHDT and CDR2 as YYEEEE. The CDR3 totals 15 residues. Trimming removed 2 bases from V and 6 bases from J; junction bases left unmatched: 6. The chain's CDR3 is CASSFWTGVGQPQHF. The CDR3 nucleotides are TGTGCCAGCAGCTTCTGGACAGGGGTAGGTCAGCCCCAGCATTTT.